Listed below are T cell receptor beta chains from one sample, sequenced in a study of T cells in localized non-small cell lung cancer. Here immunoSEQ multiplex PCR was the method, and the copy in TCRdb shows in-frame clones only, minus some. There are 70,000 to 95,000 clones in the sample; roughly 90% occur only once, and roughly 4.3% lies in the top ten. The starting material was PBMCs, obtained before any cancer treatment. The origin of the receptors is a woman aged 40-69 years with stage II squamous cell lung carcinoma. The CDR3 runs from the conserved cysteine through the conserved F or W. D genes are given only for firm matches.

V gene	J gene	D gene	CDR3 protein	CDR3 DNA
TRBV4-1	TRBJ2-2	TRBD2	CASRQRDYGELFF	TGCGCCAGCAGGCAGCGGGATTACGGGGAGCTGTTTTTT
TRBV28	TRBJ1-2	NA	CASSPNFSWGGYTF	TGTGCCAGCAGTCCGAACTTCTCGTGGGGCGGCTACACCTTC
TRBV7-8	TRBJ1-1	NA	CASTPQGGLMNTEAFF	TGTGCCAGCACCCCTCAAGGCGGACTCATGAACACTGAAGCTTTCTTT
TRBV19	TRBJ1-5	NA	CASSLDGNVGNQPQHF	TGTGCCAGTAGCCTCGACGGCAATGTCGGCAATCAGCCCCAGCATTTT
TRBV18	TRBJ1-1	NA	CASSPVVGEAFF	TGTGCCAGCTCACCAGTTGTAGGTGAAGCTTTCTTT
TRBV7-9	TRBJ1-1	TRBD1	CASSPGTGVRTEAFF	TGTGCCAGCAGCCCCGGGACAGGGGTCCGCACTGAAGCTTTCTTT
TRBV10-3	TRBJ1-2	NA	CAIREGSSYGYTF	TGTGCCATCAGGGAGGGCTCCTCCTATGGCTACACCTTC
TRBV30	TRBJ2-3	NA	CAWSRAPDTQYF	TGTGCCTGGAGCAGAGCCCCAGATACGCAGTATTTT
TRBV7-9	TRBJ1-3	NA	CASSLGVEFPYF	TGTGCCAGCAGCTTAGGGGTGGAGTTTCCTTATTTT
TRBV19	TRBJ1-1	NA	CASSASKAGLGERYTEAFF	TGTGCCAGTAGTGCCTCAAAGGCTGGGTTGGGGGAGAGGTACACTGAAGCTTTCTTT
TRBV7-8	TRBJ1-2	NA	CASSLDTSQGYTF	TGTGCCAGCAGCCTAGACACCTCCCAGGGCTACACCTTC
TRBV30	TRBJ2-3	TRBD2	CAWTTSGFSTDTQYF	TGTGCCTGGACCACTAGCGGGTTCTCCACAGATACGCAGTATTTT
TRBV7-8	TRBJ1-3	NA	CASSLDVGHISGNTIYF	TGTGCCAGCAGCTTAGACGTGGGACATATCTCTGGAAACACCATATATTTT